The entry that follows covers one TCR beta chain sequence. Its antigen is undetermined. The germline CDR1 and CDR2 sequences are LNHNV and YYDKDF (reference sequence). This CDR3 region has 16 residues. The junction had 13 bases not matched to a gene; V was cut back by 5 bases and J by 6 bases. This specimen comes from a study of T cell responses to AZD1222 COVID-19 vaccine. Looking at the study overall: Pooled samples include second doses given at about 4 or 12 weeks. Study-wide points: Two doses of AZD1222 preceded a rise in Spike-specific TCR breadth and depth. Nearly half of spike-specific TCRs reportedly target variant regions that are unmutated in the B.1.351 and B.1.1.7 variants.

Repertoires were generated with immunoSEQ multiplex PCR, while TCRdb's copy carries only in-frame clones and drops some. The data show about 85,000 clones, less than 90% seen once. This sequence was found in an adult in good health. This sample comprised peripheral blood, obtained on day 0 of AZD1222 vaccination. This chain connects TRBV15 to TRBJ2-3; TRBD2 aligns across 8 bases. Written as DNA, the CDR3 is TGTGCCACCAGCTTGCGCCGGGGGGGCGCGGGGGATACGCAGTATTTT. It codes for CATSLRRGGAGDTQYF.